This TCR beta chain is from a study of shared clonotypes between healthy human individuals. Across the whole study: Per-donor plates numbered three CD4 naive, three CD4 memory, two CD8 naive and one CD8 memory.

Genomic DNA of every subset was divided equally among multiple immunoSEQ plates. Libraries were prepared by immunoSEQ multiplex PCR; TCRdb keeps only in-frame clonotypes and omits some of them. Of 600,000 to 750,000 clones listed, less than 95% were seen once; the top ten hold around a third. The length of the CDR3 is 11 residues. Trimming removed 6 bases at V and 4 bases at J, with 5 bases between. Germline V gives CDR1 MDHEN, CDR2 SYDVKM. Donors were healthy HIV-negative adults without recent acute infections or vaccinations. Points from the study as a whole: Depth of sequencing was expected to influence donor clonotype sharing.

Worth noting for this clone: Its specificity is not known.

The sequenced material came from memory CD8+ T cells from PBMCs. Subset indicated: CD45RO+ cells pooled with CCR7-negative TemRA cells. The rearrangement joins TRBV28 to TRBJ2-3; D call uncertain. The sequence was collected from a man between 18 and 35 years old in good health. Some clones in this sample may be carry-over from other donors' samples. The CDR3 is CASSLPDTQYF. Here the CDR3 DNA reads TGTGCCAGCAGCCTCCCAGATACGCAGTATTTT.